This T cell receptor beta chain was obtained from a study of Ad26.COV2.S vaccination and SARS-CoV-2 variants (dated by TCRdb to 2020 to 2023). Study-wide context: Donors in the vaccine arm were drawn from COV1001, a multicentre, randomized, double-blind, placebo-controlled phase I-IIa trial testing Ad26.COV2.S in healthy adults. Dosing of Ad26.COV2.S was intramuscular, at either 5x10^10 or 1x10^11 viral particles, delivered as one shot or as two shots spaced 56 days apart. TCRbeta repertoire sequencing was used to assess the specificity and breadth of SARS-CoV-2-reactive T cell receptors after Ad26.COV2.S vaccination. A total of around 32 samples were included in the TCR-sequenced set, comprising around 20 Ad26.COV2.S vaccine recipients, 5 placebo recipients and 8 SARS-CoV-2 convalescent individuals. Trial participants were randomized into five groups of five, in which low-dose or high-dose Ad26.COV2.S was given once or twice, or placebo was given on both occasions. Investigators did not know the trial group allocation while performing experiments and assessing outcomes. Results the study describes overall, beyond this receptor: It was noted by the authors that total T cell responses may have been underestimated by the TCR breadth and depth analyses. Substantial breadth of spike-specific CD8+ and CD4+ T cell responses was reported after vaccination. Comparable non-spike TCR breadth was observed between vaccine and placebo recipients, consistent with only spike being contained in the vaccine. Ad26.COV2.S recipients had higher spike-specific TCR breadth than placebo recipients (P = 0.0014). The study was not powered to compare responses between vaccine doses or regimens.

The immunoSEQ Assay was the method used to sequence TCRbeta CDR3 regions. After extraction, genomic DNA underwent amplification by bias-controlled multiplex PCR, followed by high-throughput sequencing. The authors' analysis ran thus. To quantify the absolute abundance of every unique TCRbeta CDR3 region, sequences were collapsed and filtered. T cell fraction was estimated by normalizing TCRbeta template counts to usable DNA, with usable DNA measured through amplification of reference genes found in all nucleated cells. Repertoire TCRs were annotated as SARS-CoV-2-specific when V gene, CDR3 amino acid sequence and J gene were exactly matched to a known reactive TCR set. The reference SARS-CoV-2 TCR set was obtained from MIRA and was filtered for enrichment in COVID-19-positive ImmuneCODE repertoires, whereby public or cross-reactive TCRs were removed. Using the MIRA antigens, annotated TCRs were further analysed by specific ORF or by position within an ORF. Depth was the summed frequency of annotated unique rearrangements, while breadth was defined as annotated unique rearrangements over total unique productive rearrangements. TCR breadth was compared between groups using two-sided Wilcoxon rank-sum tests. TCRdb retrieved this table from immuneACCESS and kept in-frame rearrangements only. Not all clones are present; in checked studies, unresolved V genes account for under half, and no reason is known for the remainder. The V and J calls and the clone size are those of that table, but D and trimming were determined from the DNA. Recorded for this sample are about 500,000 clones; 70% to 90% of them occurred a single time. 1.7% of the sample goes to the ten largest clones.

Note on this clone: Which antigen it targets is not known. No base-level quality is on record; no much larger clone is a single base apart.

Trimming costs V 5 bases and J 7 bases, and their ends lie 12 bases apart. The CDR3 numbers 13 residues from cysteine through phenylalanine. CDR3 DNA is the only sequence kept; it has 39 bases, read in frame from the first base. For CDR1 and CDR2, the germline V gene lists SGHTA and FQGTGA. This specimen's treatment or condition label, per the study, means: 19 received Ad26.COV2.S at low or high dose, single or two shots; about 5 received placebo; per-sample allocation not given. For vaccine and placebo recipients, repertoires were sequenced using samples collected on day 63 after the first injection. Cohort 1b enrolled roughly 25 adults aged 18-55 years at a single site in Boston, USA, between 29 July and 7 August 2020. Ad26.COV2.S was a replication-incompetent adenovirus type 26 vector that expressed a prefusion-stabilized SARS-CoV-2 spike protein derived from the original Wuhan strain.

Recombination joined TRBV7-3 with TRBJ2-1; the D gene cannot be named for sure. The sequence was collected from a person between 18 and 60 years old who received the Ad26.COV2.S COVID-19 vaccine or a placebo. The sample consisted of peripheral blood, taken in a trial of Ad26.COV2.S vaccine versus placebo. The CDR3 is CASSRTFGNEQFF. The sequenced DNA is TGTGCCAGCAGCCGGACCTTTGGGAATGAGCAGTTCTTC.